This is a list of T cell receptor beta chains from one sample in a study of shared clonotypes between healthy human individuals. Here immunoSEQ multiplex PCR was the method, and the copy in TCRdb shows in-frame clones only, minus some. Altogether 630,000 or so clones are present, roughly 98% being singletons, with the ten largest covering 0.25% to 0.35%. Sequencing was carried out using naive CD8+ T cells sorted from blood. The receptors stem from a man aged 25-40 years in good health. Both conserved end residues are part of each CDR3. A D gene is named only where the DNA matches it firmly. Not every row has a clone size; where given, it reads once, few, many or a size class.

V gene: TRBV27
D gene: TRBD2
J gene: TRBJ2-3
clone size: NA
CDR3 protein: CASSQPSGTSADTQYF
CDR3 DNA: TGTGCCAGCAGTCAGCCTAGCGGGACGTCAGCAGATACGCAGTATTTT

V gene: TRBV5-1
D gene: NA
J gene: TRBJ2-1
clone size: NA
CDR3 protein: CASSLEWLNEQFF
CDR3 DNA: TGCGCCAGCAGCTTGGAATGGCTGAATGAGCAGTTCTTC

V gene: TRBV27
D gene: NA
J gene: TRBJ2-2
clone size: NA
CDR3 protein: CASSFDVNTGELFF
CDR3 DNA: TGTGCCAGCAGTTTTGACGTGAACACCGGGGAGCTGTTTTTT

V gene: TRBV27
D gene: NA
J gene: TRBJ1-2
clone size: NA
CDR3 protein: CASSPDRRGASGYTF
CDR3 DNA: TGTGCCAGCAGTCCTGACCGTCGGGGGGCATCTGGCTACACCTTC

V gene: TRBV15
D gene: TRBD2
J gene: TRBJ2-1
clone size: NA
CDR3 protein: CATSRAPPLAGDNEQFF
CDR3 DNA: TGTGCCACCAGCAGAGCCCCCCCACTAGCGGGAGACAATGAGCAGTTCTTC

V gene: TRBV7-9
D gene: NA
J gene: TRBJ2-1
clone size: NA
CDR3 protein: CASSLVVPNGNEQFF
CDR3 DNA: TGTGCCAGCAGCTTGGTGGTTCCAAATGGCAATGAGCAGTTCTTC

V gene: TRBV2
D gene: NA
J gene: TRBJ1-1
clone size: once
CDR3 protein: CASPTVNTEAFF
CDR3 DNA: TGTGCCAGCCCCACTGTGAACACTGAAGCTTTCTTT

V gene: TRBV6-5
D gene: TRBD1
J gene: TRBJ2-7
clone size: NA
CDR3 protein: CASSFGQGPYEQYF
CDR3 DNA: TGTGCCAGCAGTTTCGGACAGGGTCCCTACGAGCAGTACTTC

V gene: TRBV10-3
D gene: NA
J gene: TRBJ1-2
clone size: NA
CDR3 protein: CATAQSQLHYGYTF
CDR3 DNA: TGTGCCACCGCTCAGAGTCAACTCCACTATGGCTACACCTTC

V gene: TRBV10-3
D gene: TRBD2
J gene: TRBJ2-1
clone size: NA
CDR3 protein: CAIRVETSGIIEQFF
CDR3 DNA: TGTGCCATCAGGGTTGAGACTAGCGGGATTATTGAGCAGTTCTTC

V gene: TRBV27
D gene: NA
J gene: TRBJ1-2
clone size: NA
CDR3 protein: CASRSTRGLSSGYTF
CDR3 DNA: TGTGCCAGCAGAAGTACTCGGGGGTTATCTTCTGGCTACACCTTC

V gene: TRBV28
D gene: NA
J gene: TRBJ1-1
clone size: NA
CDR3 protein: CASSPPETEAFF
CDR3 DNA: TGTGCCAGCAGTCCTCCAGAAACTGAAGCTTTCTTT

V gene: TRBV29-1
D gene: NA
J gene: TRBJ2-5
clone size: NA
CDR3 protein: CSVYRGFQETQYF
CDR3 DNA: TGCAGCGTTTATAGGGGGTTCCAAGAGACCCAGTACTTC

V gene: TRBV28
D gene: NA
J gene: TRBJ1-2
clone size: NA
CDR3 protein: CASSLWALYGYTF
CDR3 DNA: TGTGCCAGCAGTTTATGGGCCCTGTATGGCTACACCTTC

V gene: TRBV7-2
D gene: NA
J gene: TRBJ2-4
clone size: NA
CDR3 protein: CASSLGKNIQYF
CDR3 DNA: TGTGCCAGCAGCTTAGGTAAAAACATTCAGTACTTC

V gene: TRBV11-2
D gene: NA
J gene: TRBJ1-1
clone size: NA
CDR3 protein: CASSFPIGVGSEAFF
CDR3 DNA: TGTGCCAGCAGCTTCCCTATCGGAGTTGGTTCAGAAGCTTTCTTT

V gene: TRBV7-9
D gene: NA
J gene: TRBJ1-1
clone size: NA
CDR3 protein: CASSLGRIEAFF
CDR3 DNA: TGTGCCAGCAGCTTAGGACGGATTGAAGCTTTCTTT

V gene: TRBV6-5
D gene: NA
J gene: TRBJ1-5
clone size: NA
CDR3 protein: CASTTENQPQHF
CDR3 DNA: TGTGCCAGCACTACAGAAAATCAGCCCCAGCATTTT

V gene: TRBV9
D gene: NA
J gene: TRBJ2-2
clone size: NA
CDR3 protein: CASSVASGELFF
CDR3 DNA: TGTGCCAGCAGCGTAGCATCCGGGGAGCTGTTTTTT

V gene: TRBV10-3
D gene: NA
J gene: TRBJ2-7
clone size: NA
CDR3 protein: CAISEVGGRAYEQYF
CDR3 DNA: TGTGCCATCAGTGAGGTCGGGGGTAGAGCCTACGAGCAGTACTTC

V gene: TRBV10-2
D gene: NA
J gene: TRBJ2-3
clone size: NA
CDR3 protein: CASSATGALDTQYF
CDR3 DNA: TGCGCCAGCAGTGCAACCGGGGCCTTGGATACGCAGTATTTT

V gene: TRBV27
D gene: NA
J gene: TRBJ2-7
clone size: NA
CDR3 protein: CASSPSFTYEQYF
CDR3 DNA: TGTGCCAGCAGCCCCTCTTTTACCTACGAGCAGTACTTC

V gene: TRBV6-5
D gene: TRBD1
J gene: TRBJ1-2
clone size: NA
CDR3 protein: CASSYADRGANYGYTF
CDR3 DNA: TGTGCCAGCAGTTACGCGGACAGGGGAGCTAACTATGGCTACACCTTC

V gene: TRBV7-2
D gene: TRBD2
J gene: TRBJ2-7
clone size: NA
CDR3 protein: CASTPGLANYEQYF
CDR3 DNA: TGTGCCAGCACGCCGGGACTAGCGAATTACGAGCAGTACTTC

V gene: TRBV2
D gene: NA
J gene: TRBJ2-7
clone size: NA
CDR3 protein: CASRGDEQYF
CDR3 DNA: TGTGCCAGCAGAGGGGACGAGCAGTACTTC

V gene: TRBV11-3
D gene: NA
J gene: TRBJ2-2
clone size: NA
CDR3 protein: CASSFGRSGTGELFF
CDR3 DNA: TGTGCCAGCAGCTTTGGGCGCTCGGGCACCGGGGAGCTGTTTTTT

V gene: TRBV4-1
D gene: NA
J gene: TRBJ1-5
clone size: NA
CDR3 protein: CASSTHFEQPQHF
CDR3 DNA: TGCGCCAGCAGCACCCATTTCGAACAGCCCCAGCATTTT

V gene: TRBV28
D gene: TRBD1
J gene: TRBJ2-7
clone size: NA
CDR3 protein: CASSRDSRKPSYEQYF
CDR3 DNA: TGTGCCAGCAGTCGGGACAGCCGAAAGCCCTCCTACGAGCAGTACTTC

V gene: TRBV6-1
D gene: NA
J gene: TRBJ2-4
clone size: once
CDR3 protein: CASSEAPEGLPQYF
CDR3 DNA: TGTGCCAGCAGTGAAGCGCCGGAGGGTCTTCCCCAGTACTTC

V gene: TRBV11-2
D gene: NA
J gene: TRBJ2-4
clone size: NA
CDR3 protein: CASSLVGELAKNIQYF
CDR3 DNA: TGTGCCAGCAGCTTAGTCGGGGAGCTAGCCAAAAACATTCAGTACTTC

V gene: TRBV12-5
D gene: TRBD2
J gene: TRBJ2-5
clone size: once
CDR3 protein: CASAPPTSGRQETQYF
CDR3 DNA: TGTGCTAGTGCCCCCCCGACTAGCGGGCGGCAAGAGACCCAGTACTTC

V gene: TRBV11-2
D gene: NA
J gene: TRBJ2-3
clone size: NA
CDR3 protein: CASSLWGDTQYF
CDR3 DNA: TGTGCCAGCAGCTTATGGGGGGATACGCAGTATTTT

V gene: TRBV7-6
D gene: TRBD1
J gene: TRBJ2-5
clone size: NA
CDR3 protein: CASSPNRGRIETQYF
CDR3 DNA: TGTGCCAGCAGCCCGAACAGGGGTCGGATAGAGACCCAGTACTTC

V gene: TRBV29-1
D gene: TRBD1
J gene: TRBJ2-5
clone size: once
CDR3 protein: CSVDGTGETQYF
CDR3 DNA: TGCAGCGTTGACGGGACAGGAGAGACCCAGTACTTC

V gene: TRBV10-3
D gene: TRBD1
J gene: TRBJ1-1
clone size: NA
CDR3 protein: CAISDGDRGHTEAFF
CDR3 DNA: TGTGCCATCAGTGATGGGGACAGGGGACACACTGAAGCTTTCTTT

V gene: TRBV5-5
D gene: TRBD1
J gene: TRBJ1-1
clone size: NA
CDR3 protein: CASSLRDRGVLNTEAFF
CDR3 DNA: TGTGCCAGCAGCTTGCGCGACAGGGGCGTTTTGAACACTGAAGCTTTCTTT

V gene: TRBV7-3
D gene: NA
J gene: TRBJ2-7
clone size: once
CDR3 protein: CASSLSPATPYEQYF
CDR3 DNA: TGTGCCAGCAGCTTATCGCCAGCCACCCCCTACGAGCAGTACTTC

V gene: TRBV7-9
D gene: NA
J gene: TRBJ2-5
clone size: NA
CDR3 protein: CASNTVEETQYF
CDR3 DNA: TGTGCCAGCAATACGGTTGAAGAGACCCAGTACTTC

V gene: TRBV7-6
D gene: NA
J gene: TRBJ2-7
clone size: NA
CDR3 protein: CASSPRWGSSYEQYF
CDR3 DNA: TGTGCCAGCAGCCCAAGATGGGGAAGCTCCTACGAGCAGTACTTC

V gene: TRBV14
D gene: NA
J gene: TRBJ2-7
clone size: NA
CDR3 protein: CASSFLSGLNEQYF
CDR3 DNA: TGTGCCAGCAGCTTCCTCTCGGGGCTCAACGAGCAGTACTTC

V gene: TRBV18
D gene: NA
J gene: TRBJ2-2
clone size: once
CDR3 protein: CATTHQGSRNTGELFF
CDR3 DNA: TGTGCCACCACCCACCAGGGAAGCCGGAACACCGGGGAGCTGTTTTTT

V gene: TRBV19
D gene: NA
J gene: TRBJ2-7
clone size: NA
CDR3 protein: CASSGTGPPYEQYF
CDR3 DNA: TGTGCCAGTAGCGGAACAGGGCCGCCCTACGAGCAGTACTTC

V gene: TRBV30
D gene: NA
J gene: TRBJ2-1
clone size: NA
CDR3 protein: CAGSHLEQFF
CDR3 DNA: TGTGCCGGCTCCCACTTAGAGCAGTTCTTC

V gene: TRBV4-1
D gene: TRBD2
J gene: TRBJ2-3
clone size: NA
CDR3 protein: CASSPQAGDPADTQYF
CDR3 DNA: TGCGCCAGCAGCCCACAGGCGGGAGACCCGGCAGATACGCAGTATTTT

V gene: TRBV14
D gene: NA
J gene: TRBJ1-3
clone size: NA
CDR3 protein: CASSDPGAASGNTIYF
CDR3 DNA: TGTGCCAGCAGCGATCCAGGGGCAGCCTCTGGAAACACCATATATTTT

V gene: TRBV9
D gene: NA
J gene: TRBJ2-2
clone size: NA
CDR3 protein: CASSISALRGINTGELFF
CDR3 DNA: TGTGCCAGCAGTATCTCCGCACTACGGGGGATTAACACCGGGGAGCTGTTTTTT

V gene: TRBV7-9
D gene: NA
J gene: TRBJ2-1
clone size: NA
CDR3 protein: CASSPGPKMRSSYNEQFF
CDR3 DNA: TGTGCCAGCAGCCCTGGGCCAAAGATGCGGAGCTCCTACAATGAGCAGTTCTTC

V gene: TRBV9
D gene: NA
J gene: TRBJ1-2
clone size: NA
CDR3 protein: CASGPTANYGYTF
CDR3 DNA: TGTGCCAGCGGGCCTACAGCTAACTATGGCTACACCTTC

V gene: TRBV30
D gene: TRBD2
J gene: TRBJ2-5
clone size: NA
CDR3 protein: CAWSVGRGPLETQYF
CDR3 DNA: TGTGCCTGGAGTGTAGGGAGGGGTCCCCTGGAGACCCAGTACTTC

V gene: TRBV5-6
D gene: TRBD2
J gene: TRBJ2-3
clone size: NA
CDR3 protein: CASSLDPLSGRSSTDTQYF
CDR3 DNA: TGTGCCAGCAGCTTGGACCCCCTTAGCGGGAGGTCCAGCACAGATACGCAGTATTTT